Shown below are 28 T cell receptor beta chains from a single sample sequenced in a study of beta chain features in type 1 diabetes. cDNA synthesis used the whole RNA isolate, giving expressed TCRB sequences. TCRdb's table, derived via immunoSEQ multiplex PCR, lists solely in-frame clones and lacks some. The sample shows around 200,000 clones, approximately 13% of them seen only once. The sequenced material came from central memory CD4+ T cells from blood. These receptor sequences come from a woman under 30 in good health.

The rearrangement uses TRBV18 and TRBJ2-3; no clear D. V shed 4 bases and J shed 5 bases, with 13 bases lying between them. Germline CDR1 is KGHSH and CDR2 is LQKENI. CDR3 size: 14 residues. For the CDR3, the DNA is TGTGCCAGCTCACTTGAAAGTGCCGGAGATACGCAGTATTTT. Its translation: CASSLESAGDTQYF. The variable domain in full, with the rest retrieved from reference TRBV18 and TRBJ2-3, is NAGVMQNPRHLVRRRGQEARLRCSPMKGHSHVYWYRQLPEEGLKFMVYLQKENIIDESGMPKERFSAEFPKEGPSILRIQQVVRGDSAAYFCASSLESAGDTQYFGPGTRLTVL.

This clone was detected only a few times. The rearrangement uses TRBV28 and TRBJ2-3, with 8 positions matching TRBD2. V was pared by 3 bases and J by 7 bases, with 6 bases of the junction left unmatched. This CDR3 region has 14 residues. Germline values: CDR1 MDHEN, CDR2 SYDVKM. The CDR3 loop is CASSFRSGRNTQYF. The CDR3 DNA is TGTGCCAGCAGTTTCAGGAGCGGGAGAAATACGCAGTATTTT. Drawing the rest from reference TRBV28 and TRBJ2-3, the complete variable domain is DVKVTQSSRYLVKRTGEKVFLECVQDMDHENMFWYRQDPGLGLRLIYFSYDVKMKEKGDIPEGYSVSREKKERFSLILESASTNQTSMYLCASSFRSGRNTQYFGPGTRLTVL.

The J gene is TRBJ2-1, the V gene TRBV7-2; weak D call: TRBD2 (7 bases). The CDR3 loop spans 16 amino acids. V dropped 5 bases and J dropped 8 bases, with 22 bases sitting between them. In germline, CDR1 is SGHTA, CDR2 FQGNSA. CDR3 sequence (DNA): TGTGCCAGCAGCCCCGACGCGGCGGGGGCCCTGGATGAGCAGTTCTTC. Its protein is CASSPDAAGALDEQFF. The whole variable domain, filled in from reference TRBV7-2 and TRBJ2-1, reads GAGVSQSPSNKVTEKGKDVELRCDPISGHTALYWYRQSLGQGLEFLIYFQGNSAPDKSGLPSDRFSAERTGGSVSTLTIQRTQQEDSAVYLCASSPDAAGALDEQFFGPGTRLTVL.

This chain connects TRBV14 to TRBJ2-4; D is uncertain. The CDR3 sequence is 17 residues long. The V gene lost 1 base and the J gene lost 6 bases, with 19 bases spanning the gap. The germline V gene has CDR1 SGHDN and CDR2 FVKESK. The CDR3 reads CASSQGSGGPVGNIQYF. The CDR3 DNA reads TGTGCCAGCAGCCAAGGTTCAGGTGGGCCGGTGGGAAACATTCAGTACTTC.

CDR3 sequence: CASSPRLAGGQFF. In DNA form, the CDR3 reads TGTGCCAGCAGCCCCCGACTAGCGGGAGGCCAGTTCTTC. The chain carries TRBV7-2 and TRBJ2-1; TRBD2 matches 13 bases. CDR3 length: 13 residues. Germline loops: CDR1 SGHTA, CDR2 FQGNSA. The V gene end was trimmed by 5 bases and the J gene end by 13 bases; junction bases not matched to a gene: 5.

This clone was counted a few times. The chain carries TRBV28 and TRBJ2-1; 12 nucleotides align to TRBD2. After removal of 0 bases from V and 7 bases from J, the junction contained 4 bases not matched to a gene. This CDR3 is 16 amino acids long. Germline CDR1 is MDHEN and CDR2 is SYDVKM. The CDR3 protein is CASSLWTSGSTNEQFF. The CDR3 DNA reads TGTGCCAGCAGTTTATGGACTAGCGGGAGTACTAATGAGCAGTTCTTC.

This clone was detected only a few times. The V call is TRBV6-6, the J call TRBJ2-7, with 7 bases lining up with TRBD1. The germline V gene encodes CDR1 MNHNY and CDR2 SVGAGI (reference sequence). The CDR3 has 14 amino acids. After removal of 2 bases from V and 5 bases from J, the junction contained 6 bases not matched to a gene. CDR3 in amino acids: CASSYRTGDHEQYF. The CDR3, as DNA: TGTGCCAGCAGTTACCGCACAGGGGACCACGAGCAGTACTTC.

This clone was detected only a few times. The rearrangement joins TRBV5-1 to TRBJ2-3, with D unresolved. This CDR3 is built from 13 residues. Germline V gene lookup returns CDR1 SGHRS and CDR2 YFSETQ. Trimming removed 4 bases at V and 1 base at J, with 7 bases between. CDR3 sequence: CASSGSGTDTQYF. DNA of the CDR3: TGCGCCAGCAGCGGCAGCGGCACAGATACGCAGTATTTT. The full variable domain, rest sourced from reference TRBV5-1 and TRBJ2-3, is KAGVTQTPRYLIKTRGQQVTLSCSPISGHRSVSWYQQTPGQGLQFLFEYFSETQRNKGNFPGRFSGRQFSNSRSEMNVSTLELGDSALYLCASSGSGTDTQYFGPGTRLTVL.

The chain combines TRBV6-1 with TRBJ1-5, with 10 bases identical to TRBD1. V shed 6 bases, J shed 4 bases, and the junction held 6 bases outside the gene matches. This CDR3 region has 15 residues. CDR1 and CDR2 from the germline V gene are MNHNS and SASEGT. CDR3 DNA: TGTGCCAGCAGGGGGGACAGGGGCGGAAATCAGCCCCAGCATTTT. Protein product: CASRGDRGGNQPQHF.

The genes are TRBV4-3 and TRBJ2-5, with D possibly matching TRBD1 (6 bases). The germline V gene has CDR1 LGHNA and CDR2 YSLEER. Trimming cost V 0 bases and J 4 bases, with 18 bases left between them. The CDR3 loop spans 17 amino acids. The CDR3: CASSQDYYREEGETQYF. CDR3 DNA sequence: TGCGCCAGCAGCCAAGATTATTACAGGGAAGAAGGAGAGACCCAGTACTTC.

The chain is built from TRBV12-5 and TRBJ1-2; the D is unclear. Germline CDR1 and CDR2: LGHNT and FRNRAP. The CDR3 has 14 residues. Trimming took 1 base from V and 6 from J, leaving 12 bases between them. CDR3 in DNA: TGTGCTAGTGGTTTGGGTCCCTACGGGGATGGCTACACCTTC. This encodes CASGLGPYGDGYTF.

This clone was picked up a small number of times. This chain connects TRBV6-5 to TRBJ1-1, with a weak D call TRBD1 (6 bases). The V gene's germline CDR1 is MNHEY and CDR2 SVGAGI. V dropped 6 bases and J dropped 6 bases, with 14 bases sitting between them. This CDR3 has 13 amino acids. The CDR3 loop is CASRPTGHPEAFF. In nucleotides, the CDR3 is TGTGCCAGCAGACCTACGGGACACCCTGAAGCTTTCTTT.

There are a few counts of this clone. The rearrangement links TRBV29-1 to TRBJ2-6, with a weak D call TRBD2 (6 bases). The CDR3 loop spans 14 amino acids. The V end lost 3 bases, the J end lost 1 base, and 7 bases lay between the germline ends. Germline V CDR1 and CDR2: SQVTM, ANQGSEA. The CDR3 reads CSVDAGSGANVLTF. The CDR3, as DNA: TGCAGCGTTGATGCGGGATCTGGGGCCAACGTCCTGACTTTC.

Many counts were recorded for this clone. This chain links TRBV9 with TRBJ2-7; 10 positions agree with TRBD2. This CDR3 contains 16 residues. Germline V gives CDR1 SGDLS, CDR2 YYNGEE. With 3 bases clipped from V and 2 bases from J, the junction kept 8 bases outside the gene matches. The CDR3 is CASSGGSGRVPYEQYF. CDR3 in DNA: TGTGCCAGCAGCGGCGGAAGCGGGAGGGTTCCCTACGAGCAGTACTTC.

This clone was counted between two and nine times. V and J are TRBV2 and TRBJ1-2; 8 nucleotides line up with TRBD1. The V and J ends lost 10 bases and 6 bases, in that order; junction bases with no gene match: 10. There are 13 residues in the CDR3. The germline CDR1 and CDR2 sequences are SNHLY and FYNNEI. The CDR3 loop reads CATAIDRGDGYTF. CDR3 nucleotides: TGTGCCACCGCAATTGACAGGGGTGATGGCTACACCTTC.

This sequence joins TRBV7-9 and TRBJ2-3; D perhaps matches TRBD2 (7 bases). V was pared by 4 bases and J by 4 bases, with 9 bases between. Germline V CDR1 and CDR2: SEHNR, FQNEAQ (reference sequence). The CDR3 totals 13 residues. CDR3 region: CASSWGGADTQYF. The DNA of the CDR3 is TGTGCCAGCAGCTGGGGGGGCGCAGATACGCAGTATTTT.

This clone was detected a few times. The rearrangement links TRBV30 to TRBJ2-7, with a possible D match to TRBD1 (5 bases). The CDR3 runs to 13 residues. From germline, CDR1 is GTSNPN and CDR2 SVGIG (reference sequence). Trimming left V 4 bases short and J 0 bases short, with 10 bases between. CDR3 sequence (DNA): TGTGCCTGGAATCTGGACAACTCCTACGAGCAGTACTTC. Translation: CAWNLDNSYEQYF.

This clone has more than one count but fewer than ten. The CDR3 spells CASSLSVVAGGTEAFF. CDR3 sequence (DNA): TGTGCCAGCAGTTTATCGGTGGTGGCGGGCGGCACTGAAGCTTTCTTT. The gene calls are TRBV27 and TRBJ1-1; D uncertain. Trimming left V 0 bases short and J 4 bases short, with 15 bases between. The CDR3 consists of 16 residues. CDR1 is MNHEY, CDR2 SMNVEV, per germline (reference sequence).

This clone has more than one count but fewer than ten. This chain joins TRBV5-1 and TRBJ1-3, with TRBD1 as a possible D gene (5 bases). V shed 2 bases and J shed 4 bases, with 16 bases lying between them. The germline CDR1 and CDR2 sequences are SGHRS and YFSETQ. This CDR3 has 16 residues. The CDR3 loop reads CASSLNPQGGGNTIYF. For the CDR3, the DNA is TGCGCCAGCAGCTTAAATCCGCAGGGAGGGGGAAACACCATATATTTT. Full variable domain (remainder filled in from reference TRBV5-1 and TRBJ1-3): KAGVTQTPRYLIKTRGQQVTLSCSPISGHRSVSWYQQTPGQGLQFLFEYFSETQRNKGNFPGRFSGRQFSNSRSEMNVSTLELGDSALYLCASSLNPQGGGNTIYFGEGSWLTVV.

The genes are TRBV11-3 and TRBJ2-1; 9 positions match TRBD2. This CDR3 is 15 amino acids long. Germline loops: CDR1 SGHNT, CDR2 YENEEA. V dropped 6 bases and J dropped 8; count of bases not matched to a gene: 11. The CDR3 coding sequence is TGTGCCAGCAGTCCTCGAGGTAGCGGGAGCGATGAGCAGTTCTTC. This codes for CASSPRGSGSDEQFF.

This clone was seen many times. This rearrangement joins TRBV2 to TRBJ2-1; TRBD2 matches 16 bases. CDR3 length equals 15 residues. Per germline, CDR1 SNHLY and CDR2 FYNNEI. J was trimmed by 10 bases and V by 6 bases; bases with no gene match: 6. The CDR3 spells CASRAGLAGGQEQFF. The DNA for the CDR3 is TGTGCCAGCAGGGCGGGACTAGCGGGAGGGCAGGAGCAGTTCTTC.

The sample holds a few counts of this clone. J is TRBJ2-5 and V is TRBV6-1; 10 bases fit TRBD1. Germline CDR1 is MNHNS and CDR2 is SASEGT. The V segment lost 8 bases and the J segment 3 bases; nucleotides outside the gene matches: 6. There are 14 residues in the CDR3. This CDR3 is CASHTGTGEETQYF. The CDR3 DNA reads as TGTGCCAGCCACACCGGGACAGGGGAAGAGACCCAGTACTTC.

The CDR3 nucleotides are TGTGCCAAAGGGCGGGAGTCCTACAATGAGCAGTTCTTC. This gives the protein CAKGRESYNEQFF. The V gene is TRBV11-2, the J gene TRBJ2-1, with 7 bases fitting TRBD2. Germline V gene data show CDR1 as SGHAT and CDR2 as FQNNGV. The CDR3 contains 13 residues. V lost 10 bases to trimming and J lost 1 base; unmatched junction nucleotides: 4. Variable domain in full (rest from reference TRBV11-2 and TRBJ2-1): EAGVAQSPRYKIIEKRQSVAFWCNPISGHATLYWYQQILGQGPKLLIQFQNNGVVDDSQLPKDRFSAERLKGVDSTLKIQPAKLEDSAVYLCAKGRESYNEQFFGPGTRLTVL.

The V gene is TRBV30, the J gene TRBJ1-2; 10 bases map to TRBD1. CDR3 length equals 13 residues. Germline V CDR1 and CDR2: GTSNPN, SVGIG (reference sequence). Unmatched junction bases numbered 4, after V lost 5 bases and J lost 4 bases. The CDR3 DNA reads TGTGCCTGGGAGACAGGGGGCGGCTATGGCTACACCTTC. Translation: CAWETGGGYGYTF. The variable domain in full, completed from reference TRBV30 and TRBJ1-2, reads SQTIHQWPATLVQPVGSPLSLECTVEGTSNPNLYWYRQAAGRGLQLLFYSVGIGQISSEVPQNLSASRPQDRQFILSSKKLLLSDSGFYLCAWETGGGYGYTFGSGTRLTVV.

In its sample, this clone was seen a few times. The chain couples TRBV7-2 to TRBJ2-3; 8 nucleotides match TRBD2. Trimming at V came to 2 bases and at J to 3 bases, leaving 7 bases not matched to a gene. The CDR3 covers 16 residues. Germline CDR1 reads SGHTA; CDR2 reads FQGNSA. The CDR3 DNA reads as TGTGCCAGCAGCTTAAAAGCGGGAGACGAGACAGATACGCAGTATTTT. This encodes CASSLKAGDETDTQYF.

This sequence joins TRBV2 and TRBJ2-6; D call uncertain. The V gene lost 3 bases and the J gene lost 1 base, with 7 bases spanning the gap. The CDR3 runs 15 residues. CDR1 is SNHLY and CDR2 is FYNNEI in the germline V gene. The chain's CDR3 is CASSEGHSGANVLTF. DNA of the CDR3: TGTGCCAGCAGTGAGGGCCATTCTGGGGCCAACGTCCTGACTTTC.

By sample fraction, this clone is medium-sized (0.01 to 0.1%). The V and J genes are TRBV30 and TRBJ1-2; the match to TRBD1 covers 8 bases. V gave up 6 bases and J gave up 6 bases; unmatched junction bases: 3. The CDR3 totals 11 residues. Germline CDR1 GTSNPN, CDR2 SVGIG (reference sequence). The CDR3 loop is CACRDRHGYTF. CDR3 nucleotide sequence: TGTGCCTGCCGGGACAGGCATGGCTACACCTTC.

This clone turned up a few times. The chain links TRBV18 to TRBJ2-1; 7 bases fit TRBD2. This CDR3 is 16 amino acids long. The germline V gene has CDR1 KGHSH and CDR2 LQKENI. V lost 4 bases and J lost 7; bases outside the gene matches: 13. In DNA, the CDR3 is TGTGCCAGCTCACAGGGTAACTCCGGGAGGTTTAATGAGCAGTTCTTC. Protein: CASSQGNSGRFNEQFF.